These 8 T cell receptor beta chains originate from one sample sequenced in a study of shared clonotypes between healthy human individuals (dated by TCRdb to 2019 to 2021). Library creation used the immunoSEQ multiplex PCR assay. TCRdb re-hosts the immuneACCESS table, in-frame sequences only. Its copies lack some clones; in the studies checked, an unresolved V gene accounts for under half of them, and the cause for the rest is not known. For this sample there are around 2,000,000 clones; 85% to 95% appear just once. Roughly 0.13% of the sample goes to the ten largest clones. The material sequenced was naive CD4+ T cells sorted from blood. The sample's cell subset or site label, decoded: CD45RA+ positively selected. All receptors come from a man aged 18-30 years in good health.

The chain has TRBV6-1 and TRBJ2-5; 8 nucleotides match TRBD1. The germline gives CDR1 MNHNS, CDR2 SASEGT. J was trimmed by 4 bases and V by 7 bases; bases with no gene match: 11. This CDR3 has 15 amino acids. The CDR3 protein is CASTEIWTGTETQYF. DNA for the CDR3: TGTGCCAGCACCGAGATATGGACAGGGACAGAGACCCAGTACTTC.

CDR3: CASSLGATSGGEQYF. For the CDR3, the DNA is TGTGCCAGCAGCCTAGGCGCGACTAGCGGGGGCGAGCAGTACTTC. The chain joins TRBV5-4 to TRBJ2-7; 12 nucleotides agree with TRBD2. CDR3 length: 15 residues. The J segment lost 6 bases and the V segment lost 4 bases, leaving 8 bases of the junction unmatched. Germline V gene lookup returns CDR1 SGHNT and CDR2 YYREEE (reference sequence).

In its sample, this clone was seen once. The chain carries TRBV29-1 and TRBJ1-1; no clear D gene. Germline CDR1 reads SQVTM; CDR2 reads ANQGSEA. The CDR3 loop spans 15 amino acids. Between the trimmed V and J ends, which lost 6 bases and 1 base, there was a span of 18 bases. In DNA, the CDR3 is TGCAGCGTGCAACTAAGACTAGCCTCGAACACTGAAGCTTTCTTT. It encodes CSVQLRLASNTEAFF.

The chain has TRBV28 and TRBJ2-2; D perhaps matches TRBD1 (5 bases). CDR3 length equals 13 residues. CDR1 MDHEN and CDR2 SYDVKM come from the germline V gene. V lost 6 bases to trimming and J lost 4 bases, with 9 bases between them. CDR3 in amino acids: CASRDQGTGELFF. CDR3 nucleotides: TGTGCCAGCAGAGACCAGGGCACCGGGGAGCTGTTTTTT.

The V gene is TRBV11-2, the J gene TRBJ1-4, with a weak D call TRBD1 (5 bases). V gave up 7 bases and J gave up 6 bases, with 18 bases separating them. In germline, CDR1 is SGHAT, CDR2 FQNNGV. The CDR3 has 15 residues. CDR3 coding DNA: TGTGCCAGCAAGATGCTCAGGGCATACCATGAAAAACTGTTTTTT. This encodes CASKMLRAYHEKLFF.

Here the CDR3 DNA reads TGTGCCAGCAGCTTGGCCGGGGCCCAAGAGACCCAGTACTTC. This gives the protein CASSLAGAQETQYF. V gene TRBV5-4 combines with J gene TRBJ2-5; perhaps D is TRBD1 or TRBD2 (5 bases each). Trimming took off 0 bases at V and 1 base at J, with 7 bases between the two ends. The CDR3 is made up of 14 amino acids. Germline CDR1 SGHNT, CDR2 YYREEE (reference sequence).

The chain is built from TRBV7-2 and TRBJ1-5; D call uncertain. From germline, CDR1 is SGHTA and CDR2 FQGNSA. The CDR3 is 14 amino acids. Trimming took 4 bases from V and 7 from J, leaving 14 bases between them. The chain's CDR3 is CASSSNPIIQPQHF. The CDR3 DNA follows: TGTGCCAGCAGCTCAAATCCGATAATCCAGCCCCAGCATTTT.

In DNA form, the CDR3 reads TGCGCCAGCAGCTTGAGTGTTCTCATTCTGGCTGGGGCCAACGTCCTGACTTTC. This translates into CASSLSVLILAGANVLTF. The V gene is TRBV5-1, the J gene TRBJ2-6; no clear D gene. The germline gives CDR1 SGHRS, CDR2 YFSETQ. CDR3 length: 18 residues. The germline V and J ends were trimmed by 1 base and 2 bases, with 16 bases remaining between them.